This TCR beta chain was sequenced in a study of beta chain features in type 1 diabetes. Notes on the study in general: Cells expressing TCR highly could be over-represented by cDNA sequencing.

The investigators reverse transcribed all of the isolated RNA, so they sequenced expressed TCRB transcripts. The study sequenced naive, central memory and regulatory T cell samples to an average of about 4 million reads. This table comes from immunoSEQ multiplex PCR, and its TCRdb copy is limited to in-frame clones, with some not included. The sample holds about 130,000 clones, around a tenth seen once. This clone is medium-sized in the sample. Antigen unknown. The CDR3 is 15 residues long. Germline trimming cut 4 bases from V and 3 bases from J; bases unmatched to any gene: 2. The sequencing sample was made of central memory CD4+ T cells from blood. The TCR was taken from a man younger than 30 in good health. The chain has TRBV23-1 and TRBJ2-2; 10 bases match TRBD2. TRBV23-1 carries the ORF label, with uncertain function. The CDR3 reads CASSRAGGDTGELFF. Written as DNA, the CDR3 is TGCGCCAGCAGTCGAGCGGGGGGGGACACCGGGGAGCTGTTTTTT.